This T cell receptor beta chain was identified during a study of early T cells in non-severe SARS-CoV-2 infection. The wider study: Bulk RNA from unsorted whole blood was sequenced; chains were unpaired.

Each CDR3 protein is one row after TCRdb ran MiXCR on the 5' RACE reads. This table has fewer than 85,000 distinct CDR3 sequences, about 14% appearing once. The source is an adult who was a healthcare worker with PCR-confirmed SARS-CoV-2 infection or an uninfected control (not recorded which). The specimen sequenced was whole blood.

The CDR3 coding sequence is TGTGCCTGGAGTGTACAGAGTGAGCAGTTCTTC. It specifies CAWSVQSEQFF. The chain is built from TRBV30 and TRBJ2-1; D not certain. Trimming left V 0 bases short and J 9 bases short, with 6 bases between. This CDR3 spans 11 amino acids. CDR1 and CDR2 (germline): GTSNPN, SVGIG (reference sequence).